The 17 T cell receptor beta chains presented below share a single source sample, sequenced in a study of naive and memory T cell subsets. The SP2 primer and nested alpha and beta constant region primers amplified ligated cDNA in four rounds. Each CDR3 protein is one row after TCRdb ran MiXCR on the UMI-ligation and nested PCR reads. The sample yields approximately 37,000 distinct CDR3 sequences, approximately 11% seen once. Treatment reported: skin biopsy from PPD injection site in Mantoux-positive individual. The library had UMIs added by 3' ligation of an oligonucleotide to TCR cDNA. Sample: skin, taken from a tuberculin skin test site. These receptor sequences come from an adult in good health.

This clonotype is termed medium-sized. J is TRBJ2-5 and V is TRBV3-1; no firm D call. The CDR3 totals 13 residues. Trimming cost V 0 bases and J 0 bases, with 2 bases left between them. The V gene's germline CDR1 is LGHDT and CDR2 YNNKEL (reference sequence). CDR3 loop: CASSQENQETQYF. The CDR3 nucleotides read TGTGCCAGCAGCCAAGAGAACCAAGAGACCCAGTACTTC.

Ten or more counts support this clonotype. This chain uses TRBV7-3 with TRBJ2-3; 7 bases are a match to TRBD2. The CDR3 has 12 residues. J gave up 3 bases and V 8 bases, and 2 bases lay outside the gene matches. The germline V gene has CDR1 SGHTA and CDR2 FQGTGA. The chain's CDR3 is CASGEGTDTQYF. The CDR3 bases are TGTGCCAGCGGGGAGGGGACAGATACGCAGTATTTT. Full variable domain (missing parts from reference TRBV7-3 and TRBJ2-3): GAGVSQTPSNKVTEKGKYVELRCDPISGHTALYWYRQSLGQGPEFLIYFQGTGAADDSGLPNDRFFAVRPEGSVSTLKIQRTERGDSAVYLCASGEGTDTQYFGPGTRLTVL.

This sequence joins TRBV28 and TRBJ2-5; 11 nucleotides match TRBD1. Germline-derived CDR1 and CDR2 are MDHEN and SYDVKM. V was clipped by 1 base and J by 5 bases; unmatched bases: 6. This CDR3 contains 16 residues. The CDR3 bases are TGTGCCAGCAGTTTATCGGGACAGGGGGGTTTCGAGACCCAGTACTTC. Its translation: CASSLSGQGGFETQYF.

The CDR3 region is CASSPGRSHGNTIYF. In DNA, the CDR3 is TGTGCCAGCAGTCCCGGCCGCTCTCACGGGAACACCATATATTTT. The chain combines TRBV7-9 with TRBJ1-3; the D is unclear. The germline gives CDR1 SEHNR, CDR2 FQNEAQ (reference sequence). The CDR3 spans 15 residues. The V end lost 6 bases, the J end lost 7 bases, and 19 bases lay between the germline ends. The variable domain in full, completed from reference TRBV7-9 and TRBJ1-3, reads DTGVSQNPRHKITKRGQNVTFRCDPISEHNRLYWYRQTLGQGPEFLTYFQNEAQLEKSRLLSDRFSAERPKGSFSTLEIQRTEQGDSAMYLCASSPGRSHGNTIYFGEGSWLTVV.

This clonotype was detected only a few times. This rearrangement joins TRBV30 to TRBJ2-3, with D perhaps matching TRBD2 (5 bases). CDR1 is GTSNPN and CDR2 is SVGIG in the germline V gene (reference sequence). V lost 4 bases and J lost 11, with 13 bases in between. CDR3 length: 11 residues. DNA for the CDR3: TGTGCCTGGAAGACTTATGCGGGGCAGTATTTT. Residues: CAWKTYAGQYF.

This clonotype occurred a few times. This chain connects TRBV20-1 to TRBJ1-1, with D possibly matching TRBD1 (6 bases). The CDR3 runs to 10 residues. V lost 5 bases and J 8 bases, leaving 9 bases between the germline ends. Germline V gene data show CDR1 as DFQATT and CDR2 as SNEGSKA (reference sequence). This chain's CDR3 is CSAHGTEAFF. CDR3 in DNA: TGCAGTGCTCATGGGACAGAAGCTTTCTTT.

This clonotype has at least ten counts. The rearrangement links TRBV20-1 to TRBJ2-3, with D perhaps TRBD2 (6 bases). Trimming stripped 5 bases from V and 8 bases from J, with 23 bases between. This CDR3 comprises 15 residues. Germline V gene sequence: CDR1 DFQATT, CDR2 SNEGSKA (reference sequence). The CDR3 here is CSALEGHWTRGTQYF. CDR3 DNA sequence: TGCAGTGCTTTGGAAGGGCATTGGACGCGGGGTACGCAGTATTTT.

This clonotype occurred many times. A single base separates this from a much larger clone, so it may be a read error. The chain employs TRBV30 and TRBJ2-5, with no clear D. The CDR3 runs to 13 residues. Germline lookup yields CDR1 GTSNPN and CDR2 SVGIG (reference sequence). Trimming removed 0 bases at V and 4 bases at J, with 9 bases between. CDR3 DNA: TGTGCCTGGAGTGTACGCCGGAGAGAGACCCAGTACTTC. Its translation is CAWSVRRRETQYF.

This clonotype was seen a handful of times. This chain's CDR3 is CASSLIGGGPPPSYGYTF. CDR3 bases: TGTGCCAGCAGTTTAATCGGCGGGGGGCCCCCGCCGTCCTATGGCTACACCTTC. The chain carries TRBV28 and TRBJ1-2, with a weak D call TRBD1 (6 bases). Trimming took 2 bases from V and 4 from J, leaving 23 bases between them. Germline CDR1 reads MDHEN; CDR2 reads SYDVKM. This CDR3 region has 18 residues.

The sample holds many counts of this clonotype. The chain links TRBV5-4 to TRBJ2-7, with D perhaps matching TRBD2 (6 bases). Trimming stripped 2 bases from V and 2 bases from J, with 14 bases between. The germline V gene encodes CDR1 SGHNT and CDR2 YYREEE (reference sequence). This CDR3 is 15 amino acids long. The chain's CDR3 is CASSLKRDSTYEQYF. CDR3 in DNA: TGTGCCAGCAGCTTAAAACGGGACTCCACCTACGAGCAGTACTTC.

There are a few counts of this clonotype. This rearrangement joins TRBV15 to TRBJ1-3; D is ambiguous. Looked up from germline, CDR1 is LNHNV and CDR2 is YYDKDF (reference sequence). V was shortened by 2 bases and J by 0 bases, with 11 bases between the two germline ends. The CDR3 runs 16 residues. The CDR3 loop is CATSRYKIRSGNTIYF. The CDR3 nucleotides read TGTGCCACCAGCAGATATAAAATACGCTCTGGAAACACCATATATTTT.

This clonotype was recorded many times. The rearrangement joins TRBV27 to TRBJ1-5; weak D call: TRBD1 (6 bases). Trimming removed 1 base from V and 2 bases from J, with 12 bases in between. CDR3 length: 16 residues. Germline lookup yields CDR1 MNHEY and CDR2 SMNVEV (reference sequence). CDR3 sequence (DNA): TGTGCCAGCAGTTTATATTCCGGGGGCCGCAATCAGCCCCAGCATTTT. The encoded protein is CASSLYSGGRNQPQHF.

This clonotype was observed a few times. The V and J genes are TRBV14 and TRBJ1-3; unclear D gene. The CDR3 covers 15 residues. Trimming removed 0 bases at V and 2 bases at J, with 8 bases between. Germline-derived CDR1 and CDR2 are SGHDN and FVKESK. The CDR3 spells CASSQDSRTGNTIYF. CDR3 in DNA: TGTGCCAGCAGCCAAGATAGCAGGACTGGAAACACCATATATTTT.

The chain is built from TRBV20-1 and TRBJ1-5, with a possible D match to TRBD1 (5 bases). The CDR3 consists of 13 residues. Germline CDR1 reads DFQATT; CDR2 reads SNEGSKA (reference sequence). Trimming stripped 5 bases from V and 11 bases from J, with 19 bases between. CDR3 coding DNA: TGCAGTGCTTGGGACGGTGTTCGGGCAGCCCAGCATTTT. This translates into CSAWDGVRAAQHF.

This clonotype showed up just a few times. The chain joins TRBV24-1 to TRBJ2-2, with 9 bases lining up with TRBD1. The CDR3 has 14 residues. Germline CDR1 reads KGHDR; CDR2 reads SFDVKD. Losses at the gene ends were 5 bases for V and 3 bases for J; bases not matched to a gene: 0. The CDR3 region is CATSGDRDTGELFF. CDR3 DNA: TGTGCCACCAGTGGGGACAGGGACACCGGGGAGCTGTTTTTT.

The chain carries TRBV7-3 and TRBJ1-2, with D unresolved. CDR3 length: 15 residues. V was shortened by 5 bases and J by 0 bases, with 13 bases between the two germline ends. Germline values: CDR1 SGHTA, CDR2 FQGTGA. Here the CDR3 DNA reads TGTGCCAGCAGCCCCGACTACGCGACTAACTATGGCTACACCTTC. Protein: CASSPDYATNYGYTF.

In its sample, this clonotype was seen many times. The chain employs TRBV4-1 and TRBJ2-1, with a tentative D call TRBD2 (5 bases). The germline V and J ends were trimmed by 6 bases and 8 bases, with 20 bases remaining between them. There are 15 residues in the CDR3. Per the germline V gene, CDR1 is MGHRA and CDR2 is YSYEKL. CDR3 coding DNA: TGCGCCAGCAGAACTAGAACCTTTGGTGTCGATGAGCAGTTCTTC. Its protein is CASRTRTFGVDEQFF.